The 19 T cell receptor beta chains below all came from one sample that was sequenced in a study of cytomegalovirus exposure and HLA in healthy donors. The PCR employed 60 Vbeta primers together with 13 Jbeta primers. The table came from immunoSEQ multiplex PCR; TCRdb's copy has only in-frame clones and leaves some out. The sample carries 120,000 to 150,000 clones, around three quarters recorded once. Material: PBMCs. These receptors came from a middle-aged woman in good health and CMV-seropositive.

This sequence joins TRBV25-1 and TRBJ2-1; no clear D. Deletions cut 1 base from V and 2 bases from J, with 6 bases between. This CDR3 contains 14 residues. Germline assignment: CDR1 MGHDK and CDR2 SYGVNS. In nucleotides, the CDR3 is TGTGCCAGCAGTGAATGGCGGACCTACAATGAGCAGTTCTTC. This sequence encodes CASSEWRTYNEQFF.

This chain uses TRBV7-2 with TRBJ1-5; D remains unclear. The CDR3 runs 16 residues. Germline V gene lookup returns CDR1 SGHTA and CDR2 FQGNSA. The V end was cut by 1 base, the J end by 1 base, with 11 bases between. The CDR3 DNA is TGTGCCAGCAGCTTAGGAGTTCGCAGGAGCAATCAGCCCCAGCATTTT. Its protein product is CASSLGVRRSNQPQHF.

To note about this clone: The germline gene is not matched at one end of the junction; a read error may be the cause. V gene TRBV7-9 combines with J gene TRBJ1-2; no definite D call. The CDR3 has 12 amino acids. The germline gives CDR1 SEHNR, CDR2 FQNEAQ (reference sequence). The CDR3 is CASSLSSGGRAF. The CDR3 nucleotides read TGTGCCAGCAGCTTATCCTCTGGAGGTAGGGCCTTC.

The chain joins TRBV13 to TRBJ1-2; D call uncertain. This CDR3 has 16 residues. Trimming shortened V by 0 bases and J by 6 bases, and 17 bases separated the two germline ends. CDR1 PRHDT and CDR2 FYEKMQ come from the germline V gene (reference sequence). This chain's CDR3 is CASSLGGPTQRDGYTF. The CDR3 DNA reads TGTGCCAGCAGCTTAGGAGGTCCAACTCAGCGGGATGGCTACACCTTC.

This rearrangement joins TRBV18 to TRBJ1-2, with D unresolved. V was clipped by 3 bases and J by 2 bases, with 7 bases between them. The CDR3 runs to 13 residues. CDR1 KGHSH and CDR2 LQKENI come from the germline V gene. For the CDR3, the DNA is TGTGCCAGCTCACCTAAGAGCAACTATGGCTACACCTTC. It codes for CASSPKSNYGYTF.

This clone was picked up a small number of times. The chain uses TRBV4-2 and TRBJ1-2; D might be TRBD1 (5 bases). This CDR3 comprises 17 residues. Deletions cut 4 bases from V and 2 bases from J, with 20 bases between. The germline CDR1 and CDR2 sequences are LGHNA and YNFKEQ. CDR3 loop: CASSLEVVGAANYGYTF. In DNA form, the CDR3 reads TGTGCCAGCAGCCTAGAGGTGGTTGGGGCAGCCAACTATGGCTACACCTTC.

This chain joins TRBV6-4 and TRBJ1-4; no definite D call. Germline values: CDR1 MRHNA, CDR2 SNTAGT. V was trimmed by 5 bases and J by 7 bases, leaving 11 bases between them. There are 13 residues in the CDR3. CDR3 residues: CASSLEGGEKLFF. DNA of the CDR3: TGTGCCAGCAGTCTCGAGGGAGGTGAAAAACTGTTTTTT.

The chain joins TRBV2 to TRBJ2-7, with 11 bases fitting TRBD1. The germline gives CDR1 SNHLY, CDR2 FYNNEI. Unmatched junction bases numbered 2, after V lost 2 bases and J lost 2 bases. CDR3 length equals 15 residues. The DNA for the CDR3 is TGTGCCAGCAGTGAATTGGGACAGGGGGCCTACGAGCAGTACTTC. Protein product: CASSELGQGAYEQYF.

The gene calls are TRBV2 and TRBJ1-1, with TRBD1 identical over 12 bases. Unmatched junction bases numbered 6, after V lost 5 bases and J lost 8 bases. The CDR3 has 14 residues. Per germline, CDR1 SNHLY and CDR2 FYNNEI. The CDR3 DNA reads TGTGCCAGCAGTACCCGGGACAGGGGGCGAGAAGCTTTCTTT. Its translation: CASSTRDRGREAFF.

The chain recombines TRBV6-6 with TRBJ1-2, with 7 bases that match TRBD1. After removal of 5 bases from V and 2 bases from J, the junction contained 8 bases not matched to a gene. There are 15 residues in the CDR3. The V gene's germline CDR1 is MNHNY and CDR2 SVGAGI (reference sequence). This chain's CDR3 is CASSPMDRTNYGYTF. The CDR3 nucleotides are TGTGCCAGCAGTCCGATGGACAGGACGAACTATGGCTACACCTTC.

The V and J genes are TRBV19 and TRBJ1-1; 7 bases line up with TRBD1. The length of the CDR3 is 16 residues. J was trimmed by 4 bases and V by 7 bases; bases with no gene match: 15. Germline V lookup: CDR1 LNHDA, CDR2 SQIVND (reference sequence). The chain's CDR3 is CASKGQGVVRSTEAFF. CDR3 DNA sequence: TGTGCCAGTAAGGGGCAGGGGGTGGTGAGGAGCACTGAAGCTTTCTTT.

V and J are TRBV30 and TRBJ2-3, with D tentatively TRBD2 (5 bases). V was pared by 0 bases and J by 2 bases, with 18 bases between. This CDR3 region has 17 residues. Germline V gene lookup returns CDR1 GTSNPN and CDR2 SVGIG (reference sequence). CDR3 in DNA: TGTGCCTGGAGTGTAAGAGGGAGTGGGTCCCTCACAGATACGCAGTATTTT. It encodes CAWSVRGSGSLTDTQYF.

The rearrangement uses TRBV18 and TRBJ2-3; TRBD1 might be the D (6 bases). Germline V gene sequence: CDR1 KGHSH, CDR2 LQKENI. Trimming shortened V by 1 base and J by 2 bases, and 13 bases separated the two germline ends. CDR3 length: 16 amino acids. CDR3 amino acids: CASSPRGQGNTDTQYF. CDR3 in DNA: TGTGCCAGCTCACCACGGGGGCAGGGGAACACAGATACGCAGTATTTT.

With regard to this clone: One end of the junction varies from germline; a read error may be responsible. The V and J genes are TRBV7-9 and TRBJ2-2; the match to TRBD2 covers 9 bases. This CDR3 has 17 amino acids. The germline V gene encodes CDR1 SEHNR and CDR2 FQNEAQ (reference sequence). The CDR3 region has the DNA TGTTCCAGCAGCCGGTTAGCGGGGGCCCTGAACACCGGGGAGCTGTTTTTT. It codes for CSSSRLAGALNTGELFF.

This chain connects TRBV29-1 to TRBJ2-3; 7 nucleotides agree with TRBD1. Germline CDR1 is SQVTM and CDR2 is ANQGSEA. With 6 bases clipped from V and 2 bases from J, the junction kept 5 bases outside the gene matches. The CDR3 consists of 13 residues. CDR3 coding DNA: TGCAGCGTCCGAGGGACAGCCACAGATACGCAGTATTTT. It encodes CSVRGTATDTQYF.

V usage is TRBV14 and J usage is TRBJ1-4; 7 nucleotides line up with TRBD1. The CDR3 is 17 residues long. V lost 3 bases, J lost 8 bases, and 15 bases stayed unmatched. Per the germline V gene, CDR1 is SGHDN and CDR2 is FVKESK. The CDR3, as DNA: TGTGCCAGCAGCCAGCAGGGTTGGACAGGCCGAGGGGAAAAACTGTTTTTT. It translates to CASSQQGWTGRGEKLFF.

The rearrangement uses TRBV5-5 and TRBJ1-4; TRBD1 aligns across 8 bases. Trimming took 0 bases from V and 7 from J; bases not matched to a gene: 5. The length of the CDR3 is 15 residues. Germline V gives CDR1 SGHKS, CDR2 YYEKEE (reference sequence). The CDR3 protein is CASSLDGQGSEKLFF. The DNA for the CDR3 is TGTGCCAGCAGCTTGGATGGACAGGGTAGTGAAAAACTGTTTTTT.

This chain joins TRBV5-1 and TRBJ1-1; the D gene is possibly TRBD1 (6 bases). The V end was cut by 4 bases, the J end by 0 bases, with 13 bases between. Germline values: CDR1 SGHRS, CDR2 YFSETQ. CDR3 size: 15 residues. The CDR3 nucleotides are TGCGCCAGCAGCCCGGACAGAAGCTTGAACACTGAAGCTTTCTTT. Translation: CASSPDRSLNTEAFF.

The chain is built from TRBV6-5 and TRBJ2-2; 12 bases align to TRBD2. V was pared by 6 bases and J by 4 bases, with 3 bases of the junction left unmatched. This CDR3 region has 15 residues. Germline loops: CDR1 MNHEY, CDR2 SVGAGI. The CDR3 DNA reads TGTGCCAGCAGACCTAGCGGGGGGGCCACCGGGGAGCTGTTTTTT. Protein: CASRPSGGATGELFF.